This entry concerns a single T cell receptor (beta chain). This entry comes from a study of blood T cell repertoires in COVID-19. Overall study: In each case, the material was cDNA or gDNA derived from T cells, B-cell-depleted T cells, or PBMCs.

Seattle enrolled patients during active infection and tracked them longitudinally. Per the original methods: Estimation of nucleated cell counts relied on the amplification of reference gene primers. Generated by immunoSEQ multiplex PCR, the TCRdb table keeps only in-frame clones and is missing some. V, J and clone size were drawn from that table, and D and trimming were deduced from the DNA. The data show 200,000 to 250,000 clones, 90% seen once. Input material: peripheral blood. The sequence came from a man between 25 and 39 years old with COVID-19, enrolled during active disease.

CDR3 sequence: CASSSTANYYEQYF. The CDR3 nucleotides read TGTGCCAGTAGCTCGACAGCTAACTACTACGAGCAGTACTTC. V and J are TRBV19 and TRBJ2-7; D may be TRBD1 (5 bases). The V end was cut by 6 bases, the J end by 3 bases, with 15 bases between. The CDR3 has 14 residues. CDR1 and CDR2 (germline): LNHDA, SQIVND (reference sequence). Based on the CDR3 plus reference TRBV19 and TRBJ2-7, the full variable domain is DGGITQSPKYLFRKEGQNVTLSCEQNLNHDAMYWYRQDPGQGLRLIYYSQIVNDFQKGDIAEGYSVSREKKESFPLTVTSAQKNPTAFYLCASSSTANYYEQYFGPGTRLTVT.